This T cell receptor (beta chain) comes out of a study of CD8 T cells in Susac syndrome. The multiple sclerosis control group was made up of treatment-naive patients with stable or active relapsing-remitting disease. RNA was extracted with the RNeasy kit, and a quantity of 0.5 to 1 ug was reverse transcribed using random hexamers. One entry per CDR3 protein results from TCRdb running MiXCR on the immunoSEQ multiplex PCR reads. This sample has approximately 200,000 distinct CDR3 sequences; around 95% occur once, and the top ten carry 0.082%. V gave up 0 bases and J gave up 7 bases, with 13 bases separating them. In germline, CDR1 is SGHDN, CDR2 FVKESK. This CDR3 is built from 15 residues.

The chain links TRBV14 to TRBJ2-1; D is undetermined. Material for sequencing was CD4+ T cells from PBMCs. The clonotype comes from a human donor with multiple sclerosis. CDR3 coding DNA: TGTGCCAGCAGCCAAGATATCGGCTACTGGAATGAGCAGTTCTTC. Its translation: CASSQDIGYWNEQFF.